This TCR beta chain is drawn from a study of identical twins. Study conclusions and caveats: The study found that models underestimated out-of-frame TCR alpha sharing in monozygotic twins. Conclusions came from cross-sectional statistical analysis, not from following the same donors.

Each CDR3 protein is one row after TCRdb ran MiXCR on the 5' RACE reads. The sample has hundreds of thousands of distinct CDR3 sequences, less than 7% seen once. This clonotype appeared many times. Its specificity is not known. This CDR3 region has 16 residues. Germline CDR1 LGHNA, CDR2 YSLEER. V dropped 4 bases and J dropped 5; count of bases not matched to a gene: 6. The chain recombines TRBV4-3 with TRBJ2-5; 14 bases match TRBD2. Sequenced sample: naive T cells sorted from blood. The source is a man between 18 and 35 years old in good health. The CDR3 protein is CASSLTGLAGVETQYF. CDR3 nucleotide sequence: TGCGCCAGCAGCCTCACGGGACTAGCGGGAGTGGAGACCCAGTACTTC.